These T cell receptor beta chains were read from a single sample in a study of T-cell memory formation after mild COVID-19. MiXCR, run by TCRdb on the 5' RACE reads, gives a single entry per CDR3 protein. The table has more than 80,000 distinct CDR3 sequences, 17% seen once. The specimen sequenced was PBMCs or a T cell subset sorted from them (not recorded which). These receptors originate from an adult woman who had mild COVID-19 (a few samples of this study predate the infection). Cell type and time point are not known. Both conserved end residues are part of each CDR3. Fields, in order: clone size, V gene, D gene, J gene, CDR3 DNA, CDR3 protein. D genes are given only for firm matches. The size field is filled for only some rows; it gives once, few, many or a size class.

size: .
V: TRBV5-1
D: .
J: TRBJ1-1
DNA: TGCGCCAGCAGCTTCGTGGGGGGCTCTGAAGCTTTCTTT
CDR3: CASSFVGGSEAFF

size: .
V: TRBV4-1
D: TRBD1
J: TRBJ1-2
DNA: TGCGCCAGCAGCCACCCCGGACAGGGGGAGAACTATGGCTACACCTTC
CDR3: CASSHPGQGENYGYTF

size: few
V: TRBV12-3/TRBV12-4
D: .
J: TRBJ2-7
DNA: TGTGCCAGCAGTCCCATCGGGGGACAGAGCTACGAGCAGTACTTC
CDR3: CASSPIGGQSYEQYF

size: .
V: TRBV27
D: TRBD2
J: TRBJ2-1
DNA: TGTGCCTCGCAGCGGGAGCTCACCAATGAGCAGTTCTTC
CDR3: CASQRELTNEQFF

size: .
V: TRBV2
D: .
J: TRBJ2-7
DNA: TGTGCCAGCAGTGAACCAGGGGCAGCCTACGAGCAGTACTTC
CDR3: CASSEPGAAYEQYF

size: few
V: TRBV12-3/TRBV12-4
D: TRBD1
J: TRBJ1-1
DNA: TGTGCCAGCAGTCATCTGACAGGGCGCACCATGAACACTGAAGCTTTCTTT
CDR3: CASSHLTGRTMNTEAFF

size: few
V: TRBV7-2
D: TRBD1
J: TRBJ2-7
DNA: TGTGCCAGCAGCCCGTATCACCGGGACAGGCCCCTCTTTTCATGGTACGAGCAGTACTTC
CDR3: CASSPYHRDRPLFSWYEQYF

size: .
V: TRBV12-3/TRBV12-4
D: TRBD1
J: TRBJ2-7
DNA: TGTGCCAGCAGTTCGGACAGGGCAAACTCCTACGAGCAGTACTTC
CDR3: CASSSDRANSYEQYF

size: .
V: TRBV20-1
D: .
J: TRBJ2-7
DNA: TGCAGTGCTCTATGGGGGTCCTACGAGCAGTACTTC
CDR3: CSALWGSYEQYF

size: .
V: TRBV9
D: TRBD1
J: TRBJ1-1
DNA: TGTGCCAGCAGCGTAGAGGACAGGGGATTGATGAACACTGAAGCTTTCTTT
CDR3: CASSVEDRGLMNTEAFF

size: few
V: TRBV12-3/TRBV12-4
D: TRBD2
J: TRBJ2-1
DNA: TGTGCCAGCAGTACCCCAGCGGGAGAGCCGACTGGGTCCTACAATGAGCAGTTCTTC
CDR3: CASSTPAGEPTGSYNEQFF

size: .
V: TRBV5-1
D: TRBD1
J: TRBJ1-1
DNA: TGCGCCAGCAGCTTGGAAGGGGGCACGAACACTGAAGCTTTCTTT
CDR3: CASSLEGGTNTEAFF

size: .
V: TRBV7-9
D: .
J: TRBJ1-2
DNA: TGTGCCAGCAGCCCGCTGGACAGTTATGGCTACACCTTC
CDR3: CASSPLDSYGYTF

size: .
V: TRBV6-5
D: .
J: TRBJ1-2
DNA: TGTGCCAGCAGCCCGGGACCTAACTATGGCTACACCTTC
CDR3: CASSPGPNYGYTF

size: few
V: TRBV12-3/TRBV12-4
D: TRBD2
J: TRBJ2-1
DNA: TGTGCCAGCAGCCCGCCGCGGACTAGCGGGAGGACCTCCTACAATGAGCAGTTCTTC
CDR3: CASSPPRTSGRTSYNEQFF

size: few
V: TRBV7-9
D: .
J: TRBJ2-3
DNA: TGTGCCAGCAGCCCCAGGACATATCCAGATACGCAGTATTTT
CDR3: CASSPRTYPDTQYF

size: .
V: TRBV5-1
D: TRBD1
J: TRBJ1-2
DNA: TGCGCCAGCAGCTATGGACAGGGGGACGGCTACACCTTC
CDR3: CASSYGQGDGYTF

size: .
V: TRBV12-3/TRBV12-4
D: .
J: TRBJ2-7
DNA: TGTGCCAGCAGTCCCGGGGCAGAAATTTTGGGGGAGCAGTACTTC
CDR3: CASSPGAEILGEQYF

size: .
V: TRBV20-1
D: TRBD2
J: TRBJ2-7
DNA: TGCAGTGCTAGAGCTCAGCGGGACTCCTACGAGCAGTACTTC
CDR3: CSARAQRDSYEQYF

size: .
V: TRBV2
D: .
J: TRBJ1-5
DNA: TGTGCCAGCAGTGGACTCGCGAGAAGGAATGATCAGCCCCAGCATTTT
CDR3: CASSGLARRNDQPQHF

size: .
V: TRBV11-2
D: .
J: TRBJ2-1
DNA: TGTGCCAGCAGCTTACCGATTATGGGGGGTACCTACAATGAGCAGTTCTTC
CDR3: CASSLPIMGGTYNEQFF

size: .
V: TRBV4-1
D: TRBD1
J: TRBJ1-2
DNA: TGCGCCAGCAGCCAAGCGGACAGGGGGCTGTCCTATGGCTACACCTTC
CDR3: CASSQADRGLSYGYTF

size: .
V: TRBV7-9
D: .
J: TRBJ2-3
DNA: TGTGCCAGCAGCTTAGAATCCGCAGATACGCAGTATTTT
CDR3: CASSLESADTQYF

size: .
V: TRBV7-2
D: TRBD1
J: TRBJ1-2
DNA: TGTGCCAGCCCGAGAGGGGACAGGGCTGACTACACCTTC
CDR3: CASPRGDRADYTF

size: many
V: TRBV12-3/TRBV12-4
D: .
J: TRBJ2-5
DNA: TGTGCCAGCAGTTTAAGCCGGGGGTTGGAGACCCAGTACTTC
CDR3: CASSLSRGLETQYF

size: few
V: TRBV19
D: .
J: TRBJ1-1
DNA: TGTGCCAGTAGGTCAGCAGGGCAGAACACTGAAGCTTTCTTT
CDR3: CASRSAGQNTEAFF

size: .
V: TRBV24-1
D: .
J: TRBJ2-7
DNA: TGTGCCACCAGCGGCGGAGATACCTTCTACGAGCAGTACTTC
CDR3: CATSGGDTFYEQYF

size: .
V: TRBV5-1
D: .
J: TRBJ1-5
DNA: TGCGCCAGCAGCCTTAGGGGGGGCAATCAGCCCCAGCATTTT
CDR3: CASSLRGGNQPQHF

size: .
V: TRBV24-1
D: TRBD2
J: TRBJ2-7
DNA: TGTGCCACCAGTGATTTAACACTAGCGGGAGGCTCCTACGAGCAGTACTTC
CDR3: CATSDLTLAGGSYEQYF

size: .
V: TRBV14
D: .
J: TRBJ2-7
DNA: TGTGCCAGCAGCCAAGGGGTTACAGGTAACGAGCAGTACTTC
CDR3: CASSQGVTGNEQYF